The 21 T cell receptor beta chains presented below share a single source sample, sequenced in a study of response to subunit inactivated influenza vaccine. TCRdb redid the calling of the RT-PCR reads with MiXCR, one entry per CDR3 protein. The top ten hold less than 4% of the sample, which has hundreds of thousands of distinct CDR3 sequences, more than 15% seen once. The sequenced sample was CD4+ T cells sorted from PBMCs, obtained 23 to 25 months after vaccination. These receptors came from a man aged 45 to 75 who received an inactivated influenza vaccine.

This clonotype was observed many times. V gene TRBV7-2 combines with J gene TRBJ1-5; possibly TRBD1 for D (5 bases). The germline V gene has CDR1 SGHTA and CDR2 FQGNSA. The ends were cut back, 0 bases at V and 6 bases at J, with 9 bases in the middle. This CDR3 contains 14 residues. This chain's CDR3 is CASSLAPGGQPQHF. The DNA for the CDR3 is TGTGCCAGCAGCTTAGCGCCGGGGGGTCAGCCCCAGCATTTT.

V gene TRBV5-1 combines with J gene TRBJ2-3; maybe TRBD1 (5 bases). In germline, CDR1 is SGHRS, CDR2 YFSETQ. CDR3 length equals 13 residues. V was shortened by 0 bases and J by 9 bases, with 11 bases between the two germline ends. CDR3 region: CASSLAGKSTQYF. In nucleotides, the CDR3 is TGCGCCAGCAGCTTGGCAGGGAAGAGCACGCAGTATTTT. Based on the CDR3 plus reference TRBV5-1 and TRBJ2-3, the full variable domain is KAGVTQTPRYLIKTRGQQVTLSCSPISGHRSVSWYQQTPGQGLQFLFEYFSETQRNKGNFPGRFSGRQFSNSRSEMNVSTLELGDSALYLCASSLAGKSTQYFGPGTRLTVL.

This clonotype was counted a few times. V usage is TRBV29-1 and J usage is TRBJ2-1, with TRBD2 matching over 13 bases. Looked up from germline, CDR1 is SQVTM and CDR2 is ANQGSEA. The CDR3 runs to 14 residues. V dropped 7 bases and J dropped 4; count of bases not matched to a gene: 4. CDR3 sequence reads: CSGKLAGGYNEQFF. The CDR3 DNA sequence: TGCAGCGGAAAACTAGCGGGGGGGTACAATGAGCAGTTCTTC.

The rearrangement joins TRBV12-3 or TRBV12-4 to TRBJ1-5, with D tentatively TRBD1 (5 bases). The CDR3 is 13 residues long. The germline V and J ends were trimmed by 4 bases and 6 bases, with 10 bases remaining between them. CDR3 bases: TGTGCCAGCAGTTACGGCAGGGCTCAGCCCCAGCATTTT. It specifies CASSYGRAQPQHF.

At least ten counts were recorded for this clonotype. The J gene is TRBJ1-2, the V gene TRBV20-1, with TRBD1 matching over 8 bases. The V gene end was trimmed by 0 bases and the J gene end by 4 bases; junction bases not matched to a gene: 4. The CDR3 is 14 amino acids. From germline, CDR1 is DFQATT and CDR2 SNEGSKA (reference sequence). The CDR3 region is CSARDWTGIYGYTF. CDR3 nucleotides: TGCAGTGCTAGAGATTGGACAGGGATCTATGGCTACACCTTC.

This clonotype occurred a few times. The chain couples TRBV29-1 to TRBJ2-7; 7 bases agree with TRBD1. Looked up from germline, CDR1 is SQVTM and CDR2 is ANQGSEA. The length of the CDR3 is 12 residues. V lost 5 bases and J lost 3; bases outside the gene matches: 4. The CDR3 coding sequence is TGCAGCGTTCGGGACAGCATCTACGAGCAGTACTTC. Its translation: CSVRDSIYEQYF.

The chain recombines TRBV18 with TRBJ2-3, with D tentatively TRBD1 (6 bases). The CDR3 runs to 15 residues. Trimming took off 3 bases at V and 4 bases at J, with 14 bases between the two ends. From germline, CDR1 is KGHSH and CDR2 LQKENI. CDR3 residues: CASSPLRDIPDTQYF. The CDR3 DNA follows: TGTGCCAGCTCACCCCTACGGGACATCCCAGATACGCAGTATTTT.

J is TRBJ2-2 and V is TRBV5-1, with TRBD2 matching over 7 bases. CDR1 and CDR2 from the germline V gene are SGHRS and YFSETQ. The CDR3 consists of 16 residues. V shed 0 bases and J 4 bases; nucleotides not matched to a gene: 6. The CDR3 loop reads CASSLEARGFTGELFF. The CDR3 DNA follows: TGCGCCAGCAGCTTGGAGGCGCGGGGGTTCACCGGGGAGCTGTTTTTT.

J is TRBJ1-5 and V is TRBV12-3 or TRBV12-4; 8 positions match TRBD1. With V trimmed by 5 bases and J by 2 bases, 8 bases remained unmatched. The CDR3 is 16 residues long. CDR3 loop: CASSTRTGFGNQPQHF. For the CDR3, the DNA is TGTGCCAGCAGTACCCGGACAGGGTTTGGCAATCAGCCCCAGCATTTT.

This clonotype was observed a handful of times. The chain has TRBV27 and TRBJ2-7, with 7 bases fitting TRBD1. The CDR3 covers 13 residues. V shed 7 bases, J shed 6 bases, and the junction held 9 bases outside the gene matches. CDR1 MNHEY and CDR2 SMNVEV come from the germline V gene (reference sequence). CDR3 sequence (DNA): TGTGCCAGCACCAAGACAGGGATAAGCGAGCAGTACTTC. Translation: CASTKTGISEQYF.

A few counts support this clonotype. The chain combines TRBV20-1 with TRBJ2-5, with a tentative D call TRBD1 (6 bases). CDR3 length equals 13 residues. Germline V gene sequence: CDR1 DFQATT, CDR2 SNEGSKA (reference sequence). V lost 3 bases, J lost 5 bases, and 13 bases lay in between. CDR3 DNA: TGCAGTGCTAGGGCTACAGGGTTCGAGACCCAGTACTTC. Translating gives CSARATGFETQYF.

The CDR3 is CASSSTGGRETQYF. The CDR3 DNA sequence: TGTGCCAGCAGCTCAACAGGGGGAAGGGAGACCCAGTACTTC. The rearrangement uses TRBV11-2 and TRBJ2-5; 8 bases agree with TRBD1. V was clipped by 4 bases and J by 5 bases; unmatched bases: 6. The CDR3 spans 14 residues. Germline CDR1 SGHAT, CDR2 FQNNGV.

This clonotype was found a few times. V usage is TRBV5-1 and J usage is TRBJ2-5, with no clear D. The CDR3 is 16 residues long. Trimming cost V 0 bases and J 1 base, with 13 bases left between them. Germline CDR1 SGHRS, CDR2 YFSETQ. CDR3 loop: CASSLAPMGIQETQYF. In DNA, the CDR3 is TGCGCCAGCAGCTTGGCACCGATGGGGATCCAAGAGACCCAGTACTTC.

The table lists this clonotype with a few counts. The rearrangement links TRBV28 to TRBJ2-3, with D perhaps matching TRBD1 or TRBD2 (5 bases each). The germline gives CDR1 MDHEN, CDR2 SYDVKM. CDR3 length: 13 amino acids. The germline V and J ends were trimmed by 11 bases and 6 bases, with 18 bases remaining between them. The CDR3 DNA follows: TGTGCCCCGACGAGGGGTGGGCCGGATACGCAGTATTTT. Translated, it gives CAPTRGGPDTQYF.

This clonotype was observed at least ten times. The chain uses TRBV15 and TRBJ2-3; TRBD2 might be the D (6 bases). Germline-derived CDR1 and CDR2 are LNHNV and YYDKDF (reference sequence). The CDR3 runs 16 residues. V lost 0 bases to trimming and J lost 4 bases, with 14 bases between them. The CDR3 region has the DNA TGTGCCACCAGCAGAGATCTGGCGGGGAATTCAGATACGCAGTATTTT. It codes for CATSRDLAGNSDTQYF.

In its sample, this clonotype was seen many times. CDR3 loop: CASTFQGGFEQYF. The CDR3 DNA follows: TGTGCCAGCACCTTTCAGGGAGGTTTCGAGCAGTACTTC. V and J are TRBV6-2 or TRBV6-3 and TRBJ2-7, with a possible D match to TRBD2 (6 bases). Germline V gives CDR1 MNHEY, CDR2 SVGEGT. The CDR3 runs to 13 residues. The V gene lost 7 bases and the J gene lost 6 bases, with 16 bases spanning the gap.

This clonotype was seen a handful of times. V gene TRBV18 combines with J gene TRBJ1-4, with D unresolved. Trimming took off 8 bases at V and 3 bases at J, with 10 bases between the two ends. The CDR3 covers 13 residues. Germline V gene lookup returns CDR1 KGHSH and CDR2 LQKENI. The chain's CDR3 is CASGRGSNEKLFF. CDR3 DNA sequence: TGTGCCAGCGGACGGGGTTCTAATGAAAAACTGTTTTTT.

The sample holds many counts of this clonotype. The V call is TRBV12-3 or TRBV12-4, the J call TRBJ2-1; no clear D. Trimming removed 6 bases from V and 9 bases from J, with 9 bases in between. The CDR3 has 11 residues. CDR3 coding DNA: TGTGCCAGCAGCCGGCTAGGTGAGCAGTTCTTC. This codes for CASSRLGEQFF.

This clonotype was picked up a small number of times. The chain uses TRBV6-2 or TRBV6-3 and TRBJ2-5, with 9 positions matching TRBD1. The length of the CDR3 is 15 residues. Trimming took 7 bases from V and 0 from J; bases not matched to a gene: 6. Germline-derived CDR1 and CDR2 are MNHEY and SVGEGT. The CDR3 loop reads CASTLGQGYQETQYF. Here the CDR3 DNA reads TGTGCCAGCACCCTCGGACAGGGGTACCAAGAGACCCAGTACTTC.

This clonotype has a handful of counts. The chain carries TRBV9 and TRBJ1-2; a weak D match, TRBD1 (6 bases). Germline V lookup: CDR1 SGDLS, CDR2 YYNGEE. V was clipped by 0 bases and J by 2 bases, with 14 bases between them. The CDR3 spans 16 residues. The CDR3 is CASSVDPRTDNYGYTF. The CDR3 DNA reads TGTGCCAGCAGCGTAGACCCTCGGACAGACAACTATGGCTACACCTTC.

The V and J genes are TRBV20-1 and TRBJ1-5, with D possibly TRBD1 on 5 matching bases. The V gene lost 4 bases and the J gene lost 3 bases, with 19 bases spanning the gap. The CDR3 consists of 16 residues. Germline V lookup: CDR1 DFQATT, CDR2 SNEGSKA (reference sequence). CDR3 sequence (DNA): TGCAGTGCTAACCCTCCGGCCCCAGGGATCAATCAGCCCCAGCATTTT. This translates into CSANPPAPGINQPQHF.